This entry is about one T cell receptor (beta chain). Its antigen is not identified. The junction and the germline gene differ at one end; a read error may be behind it. Researchers sorted naive CD8 T cells as cells that were CD8+CD4-CCR7+CD45RA+. CDR1 and CDR2 (germline): SQVTM, ANQGSEA. The CDR3 spans 15 residues. These data belong to a study of molecular identifiers for immune sequencing clone quantification. Study-level information: Naive CD8 cell RNA, from around 20,000 or 100,000 cells, was split five ways in replicates, with four sequenced. Study results and limitations: Detectable among approximately 1 million naive cells, according to reports, was Jurkat TCR RNA spiked in from one cell.

TCRdb analysed the PCR reads with MiXCR anew, one entry per CDR3 protein. The repertoire holds fewer than 45,000 distinct CDR3 sequences, around a sixth seen once, with 7% to 9% in the top ten. Sequences were obtained from naive CD8+ T cells from blood, with Jurkat cell RNA spiked in. Indicated subset: FACS-sorted CD8+CD4-CCR7+CD45RA+ naive T cells. The chain has TRBV29-1 and TRBJ2-2; TRBD2 matches at 9 bases. The sequence was obtained from a human donor in good health. Some libraries in this study had Jurkat cell RNA spiked in. CDR3 residues: CSVFSGSWNAGELFF. For the CDR3, the DNA is TGCAGCGTGTTTAGCGGGAGCTGGAACGCCGGGGAGCTGTTTTTT.